This T cell receptor (beta chain) was observed in a study of blood T cell repertoires in COVID-19. Overall study: Collection of acute and convalescent COVID-19 samples took place in the United States, Italy and Spain. The cDNA or gDNA used as material had been derived from T cells, B-cell-depleted T cells, or PBMCs.

Original processing methods: Estimation of nucleated cell counts was performed using reference gene primer amplification. Generated by immunoSEQ multiplex PCR, the TCRdb table keeps only in-frame clones and is missing some. V and J calls and clone size are those listed in that table; D and trimming were worked out from the DNA. This repertoire shows approximately 220,000 clones, approximately 86% found once; its top ten account for approximately 0.7%. This CDR3 contains 15 residues. V was pared by 1 base and J by 7 bases, with 11 bases between. CDR1 and CDR2 from the germline V gene are LGHDT and YNNKEL (reference sequence).

Sequencing input: peripheral blood. The sequence derives from a man in his forties or fifties with acute or convalescent COVID-19. The chain carries TRBV3-1 (or the pseudogene TRBV3-2) and TRBJ1-6; D gene uncertain. The CDR3 loop is CASSQGLQANSPLHF. Here the CDR3 DNA reads TGTGCCAGCAGCCAAGGGTTGCAGGCAAATTCACCCCTCCACTTT.